This T cell receptor beta chain comes out of a study of monozygotic twins with inflammatory bowel disease. Regarding this clonotype: Its cognate antigen is unknown.

The authors drew around 2.7 ml of blood from each donor. CDR3 length: 15 residues. Looked up from germline, CDR1 is ENHRY and CDR2 is SYGVKD. Total RNA amounting to 3,500 to 4,500 ng went into each TCR library. TCRdb reprocessed the 5' RACE reads and reports one entry per CDR3 protein, with no DNA. The sample has about 300,000 distinct CDR3 sequences. General study points: Distinguishing T cell subtypes was not possible. Lower sharing of clonotypes with other individuals was seen in IBD patients than in healthy twins. This was most marked in patients showing signs of disease activity.

The rearrangement uses TRBV10-3 and TRBJ2-3. The source is a human donor with ulcerative colitis or Crohn's disease, or a healthy co-twin of an affected twin (not recorded which). Sequencing used blood. The chain's CDR3 is CAISEVGRSTDTQYF.